This T cell receptor beta chain appears in the sequencing data of a study of regulatory T cells in long-lasting Graves disease. This clonotype was seen at least ten times. Time point specified: newly diagnosed GD, antithyroid drugs for less than 3 months. Preparation of the TCR library used RNA extracted from PBMCs. Germline loops: CDR1 KGHSH, CDR2 LQKENI. The germline V and J ends were trimmed by 0 bases and 6 bases, with 16 bases remaining between them. The CDR3 has 16 amino acids. To make TCR beta libraries, researchers used iRepertoire HTBI primers and Arm-PCR of CDR3 regions. TCRdb analysed the multiplex PCR reads with MiXCR anew, one entry per CDR3 protein. The table lists around 500,000 distinct CDR3 sequences, 12% of them singletons. These same data were also listed under a study on T cells in Graves' hyperthyroidism and ophthalmopathy. That work states: Ophthalmopathy got predicted by the model a median approximately 6.3 months before its onset.

The TCR originated in a woman between 25 and 40 years old with Graves disease. The source was peripheral blood mononuclear cells (PBMCs), collected at new diagnosis, from a patient treated with antithyroid drugs. The V call is TRBV18, the J call TRBJ2-3; unclear D gene. The CDR3 region is CASSPPAGPWFDTQYF. CDR3 nucleotide sequence: TGTGCCAGCTCACCACCGGCCGGTCCTTGGTTTGATACGCAGTATTTT.